This record concerns one TCR beta chain sequence. This sample is part of a study of cytomegalovirus exposure and HLA in healthy donors. Germline lookup yields CDR1 SEHNR and CDR2 FQNEAQ (reference sequence). Trimming pared 11 bases from V and 5 bases from J, leaving 10 bases between. The CDR3 runs to 12 residues. Use of 60 Vbeta and 13 Jbeta primers characterized the PCR. The assay was immunoSEQ multiplex PCR, and TCRdb's table has in-frame clones only and misses some. Altogether under 60,000 clones are present, approximately 84% being singletons, with the ten largest covering about 3.1%. Input material: PBMCs. The sequence derives from a man in his forties or fifties in good health and CMV-seronegative. This rearrangement joins TRBV7-9 to TRBJ1-6; the D gene is possibly TRBD1 (6 bases). CDR3: CAYRDNNSPLHF. CDR3 coding DNA: TGTGCCTACAGGGATAATAATTCACCCCTCCACTTT.